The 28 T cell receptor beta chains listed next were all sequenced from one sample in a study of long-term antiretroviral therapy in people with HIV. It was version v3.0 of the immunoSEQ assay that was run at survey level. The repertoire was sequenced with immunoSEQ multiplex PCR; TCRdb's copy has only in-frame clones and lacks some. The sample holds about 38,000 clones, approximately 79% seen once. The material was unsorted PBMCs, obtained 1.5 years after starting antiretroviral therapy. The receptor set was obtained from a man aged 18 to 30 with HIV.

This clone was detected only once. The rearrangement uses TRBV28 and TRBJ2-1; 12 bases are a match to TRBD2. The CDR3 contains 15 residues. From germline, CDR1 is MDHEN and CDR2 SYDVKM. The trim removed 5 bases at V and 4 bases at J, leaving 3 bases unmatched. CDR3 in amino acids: CASSDGTSGYNEQFF. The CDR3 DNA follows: TGTGCCAGCAGTGACGGGACTAGCGGGTACAATGAGCAGTTCTTC.

The chain's CDR3 is CASNEGTGRFETQYF. The CDR3 bases are TGTGCCAGCAACGAGGGGACAGGGCGGTTTGAGACCCAGTACTTC. The chain recombines TRBV2 with TRBJ2-5, with 9 bases that match TRBD1. The CDR3 contains 15 residues. J lost 5 bases, V lost 7 bases, and 11 bases had no gene match. In germline, CDR1 is SNHLY, CDR2 FYNNEI.

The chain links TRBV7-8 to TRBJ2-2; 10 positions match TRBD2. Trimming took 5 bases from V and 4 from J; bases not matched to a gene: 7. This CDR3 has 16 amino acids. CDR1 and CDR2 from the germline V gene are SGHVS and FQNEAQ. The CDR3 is CASSIRLAGLTGELFF. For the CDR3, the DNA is TGTGCCAGCAGCATTAGACTAGCGGGCCTCACCGGGGAGCTGTTTTTT.

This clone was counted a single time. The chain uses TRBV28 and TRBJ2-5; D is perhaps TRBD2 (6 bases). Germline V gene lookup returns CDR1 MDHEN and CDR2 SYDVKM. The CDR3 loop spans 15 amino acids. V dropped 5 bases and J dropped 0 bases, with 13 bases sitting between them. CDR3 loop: CASSPPGLNQETQYF. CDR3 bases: TGTGCCAGCAGTCCTCCGGGACTGAACCAAGAGACCCAGTACTTC.

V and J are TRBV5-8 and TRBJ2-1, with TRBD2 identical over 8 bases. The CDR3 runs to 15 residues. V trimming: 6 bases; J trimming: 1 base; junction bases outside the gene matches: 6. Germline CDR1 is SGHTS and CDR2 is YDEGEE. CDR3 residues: CASIRTSSSYNEQFF. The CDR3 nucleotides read TGTGCCAGCATCCGGACTAGCTCTTCCTACAATGAGCAGTTCTTC.

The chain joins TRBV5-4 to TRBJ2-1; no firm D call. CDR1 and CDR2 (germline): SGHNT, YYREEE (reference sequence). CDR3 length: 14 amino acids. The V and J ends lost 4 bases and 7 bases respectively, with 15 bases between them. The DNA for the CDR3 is TGTGCCAGCAGCACCGACGGACCACCGAATGAGCAGTTCTTC. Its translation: CASSTDGPPNEQFF.

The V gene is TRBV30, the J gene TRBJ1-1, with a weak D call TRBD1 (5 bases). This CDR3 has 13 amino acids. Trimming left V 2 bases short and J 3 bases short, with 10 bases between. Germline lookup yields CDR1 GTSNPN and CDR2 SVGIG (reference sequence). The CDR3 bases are TGTGCCTGGAGTAGACAGCGGCACACTGAAGCTTTCTTT. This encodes CAWSRQRHTEAFF.

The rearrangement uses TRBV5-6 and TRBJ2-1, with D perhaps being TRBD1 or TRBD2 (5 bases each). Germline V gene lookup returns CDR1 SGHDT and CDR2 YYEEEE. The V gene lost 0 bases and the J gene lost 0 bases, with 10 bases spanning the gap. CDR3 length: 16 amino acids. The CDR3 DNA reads TGTGCCAGCAGCTTGGCTAGTGGGGGCTCCTACAATGAGCAGTTCTTC. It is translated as CASSLASGGSYNEQFF.

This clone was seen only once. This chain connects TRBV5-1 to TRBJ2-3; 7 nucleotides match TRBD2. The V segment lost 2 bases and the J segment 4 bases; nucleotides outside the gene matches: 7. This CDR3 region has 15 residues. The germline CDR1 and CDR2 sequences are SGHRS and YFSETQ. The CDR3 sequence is CASSLAGYRADTQYF. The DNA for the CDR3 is TGCGCCAGCAGCTTAGCGGGATATCGTGCAGATACGCAGTATTTT.

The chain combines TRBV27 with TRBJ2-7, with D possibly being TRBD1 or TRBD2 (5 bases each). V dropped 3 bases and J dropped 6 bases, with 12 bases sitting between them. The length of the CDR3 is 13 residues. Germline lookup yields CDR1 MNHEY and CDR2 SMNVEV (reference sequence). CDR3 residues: CASSFLVGGEQYF. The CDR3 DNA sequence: TGTGCCAGCAGTTTCCTGGTTGGGGGCGAGCAGTACTTC.

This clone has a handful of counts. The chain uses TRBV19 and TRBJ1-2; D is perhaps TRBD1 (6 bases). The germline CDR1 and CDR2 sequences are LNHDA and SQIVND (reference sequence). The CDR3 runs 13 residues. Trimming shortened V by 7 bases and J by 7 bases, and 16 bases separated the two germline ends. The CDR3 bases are TGTGCCAGTAATGGGAGACAGGCCCGTGGCTACACCTTC. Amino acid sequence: CASNGRQARGYTF.

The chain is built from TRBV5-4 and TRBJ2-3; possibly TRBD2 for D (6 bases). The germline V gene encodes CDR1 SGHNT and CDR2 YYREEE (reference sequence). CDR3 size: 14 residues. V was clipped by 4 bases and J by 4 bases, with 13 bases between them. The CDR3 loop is CASSTASAPDTQYF. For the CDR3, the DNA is TGTGCCAGCAGCACCGCTAGCGCCCCAGATACGCAGTATTTT.

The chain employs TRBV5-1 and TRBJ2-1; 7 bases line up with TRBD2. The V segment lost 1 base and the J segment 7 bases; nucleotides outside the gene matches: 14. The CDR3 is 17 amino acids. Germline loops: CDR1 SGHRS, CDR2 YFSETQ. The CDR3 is CASSLRSGNTVGNEQFF. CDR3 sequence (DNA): TGCGCCAGCAGCTTGAGGAGCGGGAACACAGTGGGGAATGAGCAGTTCTTC.

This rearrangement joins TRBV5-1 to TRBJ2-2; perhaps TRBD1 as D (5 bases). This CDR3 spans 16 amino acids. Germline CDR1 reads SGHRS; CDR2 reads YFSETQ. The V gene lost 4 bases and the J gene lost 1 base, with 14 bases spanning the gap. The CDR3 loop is CASSRLQGGNTGELFF. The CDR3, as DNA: TGCGCCAGCAGCCGGCTCCAGGGCGGGAACACCGGGGAGCTGTTTTTT.

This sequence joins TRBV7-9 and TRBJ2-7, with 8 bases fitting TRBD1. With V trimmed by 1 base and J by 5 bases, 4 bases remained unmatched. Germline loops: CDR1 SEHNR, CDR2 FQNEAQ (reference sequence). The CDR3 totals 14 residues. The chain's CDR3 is CASSLGTGSNEQYF. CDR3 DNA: TGTGCCAGCAGCTTAGGGACAGGGTCTAACGAGCAGTACTTC.

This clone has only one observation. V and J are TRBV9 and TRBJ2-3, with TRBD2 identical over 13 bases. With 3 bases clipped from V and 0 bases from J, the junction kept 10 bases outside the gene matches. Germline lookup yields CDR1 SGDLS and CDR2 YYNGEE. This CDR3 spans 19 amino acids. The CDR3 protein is CASSAGGLAGASSTDTQYF. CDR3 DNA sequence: TGTGCCAGCAGCGCTGGAGGACTAGCGGGAGCCTCTAGCACAGATACGCAGTATTTT.

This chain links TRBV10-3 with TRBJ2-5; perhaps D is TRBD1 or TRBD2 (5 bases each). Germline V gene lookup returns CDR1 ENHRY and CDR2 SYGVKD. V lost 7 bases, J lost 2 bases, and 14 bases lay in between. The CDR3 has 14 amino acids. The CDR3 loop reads CAITGPWPQETQYF. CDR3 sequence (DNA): TGTGCCATCACGGGGCCTTGGCCACAAGAGACCCAGTACTTC.

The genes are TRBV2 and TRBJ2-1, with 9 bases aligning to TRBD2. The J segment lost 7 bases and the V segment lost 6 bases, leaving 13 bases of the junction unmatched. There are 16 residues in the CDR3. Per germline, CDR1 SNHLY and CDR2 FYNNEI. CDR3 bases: TGTGCCAGCAGCGGGGCCGGTGGCGGGAGGGATAATGAGCAGTTCTTC. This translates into CASSGAGGGRDNEQFF.

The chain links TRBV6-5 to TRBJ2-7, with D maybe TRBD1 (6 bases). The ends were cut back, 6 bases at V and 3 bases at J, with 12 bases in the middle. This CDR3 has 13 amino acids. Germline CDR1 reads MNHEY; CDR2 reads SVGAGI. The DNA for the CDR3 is TGTGCCAGCAGCCCTGGGGGCGTCTACGAGCAGTACTTC. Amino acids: CASSPGGVYEQYF.

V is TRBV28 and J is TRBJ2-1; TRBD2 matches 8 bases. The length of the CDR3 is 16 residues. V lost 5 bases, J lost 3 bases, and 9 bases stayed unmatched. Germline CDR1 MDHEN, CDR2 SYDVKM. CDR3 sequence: CASSRRSGGLYNEQFF. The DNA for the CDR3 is TGTGCCAGCAGTCGCCGGTCGGGGGGGCTCTACAATGAGCAGTTCTTC.

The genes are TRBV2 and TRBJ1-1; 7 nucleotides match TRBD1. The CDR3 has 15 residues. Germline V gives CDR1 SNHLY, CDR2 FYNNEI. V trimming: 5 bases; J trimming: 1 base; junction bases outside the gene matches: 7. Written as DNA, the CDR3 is TGTGCCAGCAGTCTTCTCAGGGGGGCGAACACTGAAGCTTTCTTT. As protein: CASSLLRGANTEAFF.

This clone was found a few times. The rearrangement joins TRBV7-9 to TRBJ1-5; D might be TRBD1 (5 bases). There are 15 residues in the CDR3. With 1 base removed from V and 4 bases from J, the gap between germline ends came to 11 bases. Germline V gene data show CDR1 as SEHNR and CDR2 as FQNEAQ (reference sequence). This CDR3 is CASSLGGGRNQPQHF. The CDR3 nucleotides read TGTGCCAGCAGCTTAGGCGGGGGAAGGAATCAGCCCCAGCATTTT.

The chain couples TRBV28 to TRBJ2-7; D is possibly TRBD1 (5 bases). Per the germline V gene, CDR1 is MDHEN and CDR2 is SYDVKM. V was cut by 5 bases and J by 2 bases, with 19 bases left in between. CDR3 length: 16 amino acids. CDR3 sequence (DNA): TGTGCCAGCAGTCCCCTGACAGCTACGAGGACCTACGAGCAGTACTTC. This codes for CASSPLTATRTYEQYF.

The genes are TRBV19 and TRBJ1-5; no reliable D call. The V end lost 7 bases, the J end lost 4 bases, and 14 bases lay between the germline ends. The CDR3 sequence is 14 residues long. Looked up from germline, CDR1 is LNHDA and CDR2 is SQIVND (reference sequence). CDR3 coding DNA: TGTGCCAGTACTCCTCGGACTAAAAATCAGCCCCAGCATTTT. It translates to CASTPRTKNQPQHF. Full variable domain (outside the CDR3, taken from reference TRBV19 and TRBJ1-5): DGGITQSPKYLFRKEGQNVTLSCEQNLNHDAMYWYRQDPGQGLRLIYYSQIVNDFQKGDIAEGYSVSREKKESFPLTVTSAQKNPTAFYLCASTPRTKNQPQHFGDGTRLSIL.

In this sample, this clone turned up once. The CDR3 reads CASSLIAGGLYYEQYF. As DNA, the CDR3 is TGCGCCAGCAGCTTAATAGCGGGAGGACTTTACTACGAGCAGTACTTC. The chain has TRBV5-1 and TRBJ2-7; 10 bases fit TRBD2. Losses at the gene ends were 2 bases for V and 3 bases for J; bases not matched to a gene: 8. Germline V gene data show CDR1 as SGHRS and CDR2 as YFSETQ. This CDR3 has 16 residues.

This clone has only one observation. CDR3 residues: CASSEGQEQYF. The CDR3 DNA reads TGCGCCAGCAGTGAGGGCCAGGAGCAGTACTTC. The chain has TRBV10-2 and TRBJ2-7; D gene ambiguous. Germline CDR1 WSHSY, CDR2 SAAADI. The CDR3 has 11 residues. V gave up 2 bases and J gave up 7 bases, with 6 bases separating them.

The CDR3 loop reads CASSWTGPGTDNEQFF. For the CDR3, the DNA is TGCGCCAGCAGCTGGACAGGGCCCGGGACGGACAATGAGCAGTTCTTC. The chain employs TRBV5-1 and TRBJ2-1, with 8 bases that match TRBD1. J lost 5 bases, V lost 3 bases, and 10 bases had no gene match. The CDR3 has 16 amino acids. The V gene's germline CDR1 is SGHRS and CDR2 YFSETQ.

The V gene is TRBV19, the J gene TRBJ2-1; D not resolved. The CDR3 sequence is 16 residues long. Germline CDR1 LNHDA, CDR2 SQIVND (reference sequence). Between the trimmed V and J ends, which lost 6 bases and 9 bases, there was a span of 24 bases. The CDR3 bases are TGTGCCAGTAGGAATTCCCCGGCCCCCTCGTCCACTGAGCAGTTCTTC. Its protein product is CASRNSPAPSSTEQFF.